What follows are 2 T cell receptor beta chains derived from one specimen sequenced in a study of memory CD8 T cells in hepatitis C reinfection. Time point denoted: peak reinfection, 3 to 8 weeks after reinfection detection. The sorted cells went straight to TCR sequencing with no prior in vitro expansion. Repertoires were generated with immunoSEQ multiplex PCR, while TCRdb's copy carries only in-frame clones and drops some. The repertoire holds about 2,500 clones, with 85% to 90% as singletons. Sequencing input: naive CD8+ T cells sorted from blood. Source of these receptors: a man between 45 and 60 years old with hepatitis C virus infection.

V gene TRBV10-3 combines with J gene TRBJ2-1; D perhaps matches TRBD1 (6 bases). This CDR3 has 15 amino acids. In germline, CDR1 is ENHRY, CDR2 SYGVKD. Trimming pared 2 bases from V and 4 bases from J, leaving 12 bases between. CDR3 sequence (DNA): TGTGCCATCAGTGAGGCGGACAGACAATACAATGAGCAGTTCTTC. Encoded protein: CAISEADRQYNEQFF.

The DNA for the CDR3 is TGTGCCTGGAGTGTACCGGGGTCAAAGGACTATGGCTACACCTTC. This encodes CAWSVPGSKDYGYTF. This chain connects TRBV30 to TRBJ1-2; D call uncertain. V lost 0 bases, J lost 3 bases, and 14 bases lay in between. This CDR3 region has 15 residues. CDR1 and CDR2 (germline): GTSNPN, SVGIG (reference sequence).